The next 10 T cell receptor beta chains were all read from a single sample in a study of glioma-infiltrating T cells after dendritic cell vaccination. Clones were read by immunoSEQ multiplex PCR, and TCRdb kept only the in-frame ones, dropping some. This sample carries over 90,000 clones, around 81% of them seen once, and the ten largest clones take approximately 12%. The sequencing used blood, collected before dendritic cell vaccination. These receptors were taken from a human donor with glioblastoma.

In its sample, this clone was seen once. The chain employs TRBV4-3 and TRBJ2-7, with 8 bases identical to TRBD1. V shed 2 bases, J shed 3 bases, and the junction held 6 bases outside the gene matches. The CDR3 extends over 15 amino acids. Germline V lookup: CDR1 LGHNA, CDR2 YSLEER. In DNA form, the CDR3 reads TGCGCCAGCAGCCAAAGTCAAGGACAGGGCTACGAGCAGTACTTC. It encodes CASSQSQGQGYEQYF.

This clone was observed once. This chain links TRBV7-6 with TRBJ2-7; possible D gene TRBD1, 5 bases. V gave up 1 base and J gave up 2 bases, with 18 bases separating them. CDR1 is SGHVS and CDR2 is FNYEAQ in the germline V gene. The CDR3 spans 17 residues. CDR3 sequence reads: CASSLGIWGLTAYEQYF. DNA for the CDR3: TGTGCCAGCAGCTTAGGGATCTGGGGCCTTACGGCCTACGAGCAGTACTTC.

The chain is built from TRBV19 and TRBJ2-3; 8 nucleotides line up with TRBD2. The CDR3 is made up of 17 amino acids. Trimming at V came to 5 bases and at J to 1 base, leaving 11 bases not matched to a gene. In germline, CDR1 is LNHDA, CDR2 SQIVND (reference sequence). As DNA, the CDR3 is TGTGCCAGTAGTGTTTCCGGGACTAGGGCGGGCACAGATACGCAGTATTTT. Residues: CASSVSGTRAGTDTQYF.

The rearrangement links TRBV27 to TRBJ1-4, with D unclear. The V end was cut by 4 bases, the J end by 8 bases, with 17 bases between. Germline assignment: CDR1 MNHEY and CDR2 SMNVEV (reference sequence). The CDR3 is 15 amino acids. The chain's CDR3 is CASSSVGSRGEKLFF. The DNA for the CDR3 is TGTGCCAGCAGTTCTGTGGGCTCGCGGGGAGAAAAACTGTTTTTT. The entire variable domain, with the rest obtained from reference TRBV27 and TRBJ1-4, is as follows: EAQVTQNPRYLITVTGKKLTVTCSQNMNHEYMSWYRQDPGLGLRQIYYSMNVEVTDKGDVPEGYKVSRKEKRNFPLILESPSPNQTSLYFCASSSVGSRGEKLFFGSGTQLSVL.

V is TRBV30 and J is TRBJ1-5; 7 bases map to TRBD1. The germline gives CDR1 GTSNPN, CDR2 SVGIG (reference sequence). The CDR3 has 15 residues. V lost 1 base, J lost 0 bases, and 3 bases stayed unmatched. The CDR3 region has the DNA TGTGCCTGGAGTGGGGCAGGGGGTAGCAATCAGCCCCAGCATTTT. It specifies CAWSGAGGSNQPQHF.

The CDR3 DNA reads TGTGCCAGCAGTGAGGGACTACTGAACACCGGGGAGCTGTTTTTT. The encoded protein is CASSEGLLNTGELFF. The gene calls are TRBV2 and TRBJ2-2; TRBD2 matches 7 bases. This CDR3 is 15 amino acids long. CDR1 SNHLY and CDR2 FYNNEI come from the germline V gene. V gave up 3 bases and J gave up 1 base; unmatched junction bases: 2.

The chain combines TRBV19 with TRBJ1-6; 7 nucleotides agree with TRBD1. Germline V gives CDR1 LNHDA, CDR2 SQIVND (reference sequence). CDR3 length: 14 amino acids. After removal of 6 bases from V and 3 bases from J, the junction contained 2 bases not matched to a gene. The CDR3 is CASSYRGYNSPLHF. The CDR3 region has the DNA TGTGCCAGTAGCTACAGGGGCTATAATTCACCCCTCCACTTT.

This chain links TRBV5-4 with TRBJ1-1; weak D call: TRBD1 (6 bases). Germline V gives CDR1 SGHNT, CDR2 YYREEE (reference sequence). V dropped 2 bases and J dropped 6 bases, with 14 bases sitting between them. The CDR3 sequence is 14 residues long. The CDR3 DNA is TGTGCCAGCAGCTTAAGGACAGCGAGGGCTGAAGCTTTCTTT. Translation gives CASSLRTARAEAFF.

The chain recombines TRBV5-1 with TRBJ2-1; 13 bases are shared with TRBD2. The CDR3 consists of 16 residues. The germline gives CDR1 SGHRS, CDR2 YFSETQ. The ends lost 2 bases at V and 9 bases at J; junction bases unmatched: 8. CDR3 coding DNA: TGCGCCAGCAGCTTACTCACTAGCGGGGGGGCCGGTGAGCAGTTCTTC. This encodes CASSLLTSGGAGEQFF.

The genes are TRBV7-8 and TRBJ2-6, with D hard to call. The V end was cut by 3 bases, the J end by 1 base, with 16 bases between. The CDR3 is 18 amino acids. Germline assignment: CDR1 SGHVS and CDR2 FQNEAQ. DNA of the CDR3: TGTGCCAGCAGCTTCTTACGCGCTGCCTTTTCTGGGGCCAACGTCCTGACTTTC. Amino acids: CASSFLRAAFSGANVLTF.